One TCR beta chain is described in this entry. What it binds is not known. This sample was taken from a study of T-cell reconstitution after alpha-beta-depleted transplantation in children. Unique molecular identifiers were used to barcode this TCRbeta library. One entry per CDR3 protein, called by TCRdb with MiXCR from the PCR reads. The repertoire holds some 350,000 distinct CDR3 sequences, around 15% seen once, with roughly two fifths in the top ten. This CDR3 has 14 residues. V lost 5 bases, J lost 4 bases, and 10 bases stayed unmatched. Germline V lookup: CDR1 DFQATT, CDR2 SNEGSKA (reference sequence). Study-wide points: Several hundred expanded graft clones reportedly were the source of alpha-beta T cells about two months after transplant. High day-60 TCRbeta diversity in some patients came from surviving recipient T cells and thymic progenitors. Newly generated T cells supplied most T-cell counts and diversity one year post-transplant.

The receptor comes from a male patient between 2 and 9 years old who had a stem cell transplant for acute lymphoblastic leukemia, so the T cells may come from the graft donor. The J gene is TRBJ2-5, the V gene TRBV20-1; 7 bases are a match to TRBD1. The sample in question was PBMCs, mostly from graft donor cells, obtained 360 days after TCRalphabeta/CD19-depleted stem cell transplant. CDR3 coding DNA: TGCAGTGCTGAGGGGACAGTCGGTGCAGAGACCCAGTACTTC. Translation gives CSAEGTVGAETQYF.